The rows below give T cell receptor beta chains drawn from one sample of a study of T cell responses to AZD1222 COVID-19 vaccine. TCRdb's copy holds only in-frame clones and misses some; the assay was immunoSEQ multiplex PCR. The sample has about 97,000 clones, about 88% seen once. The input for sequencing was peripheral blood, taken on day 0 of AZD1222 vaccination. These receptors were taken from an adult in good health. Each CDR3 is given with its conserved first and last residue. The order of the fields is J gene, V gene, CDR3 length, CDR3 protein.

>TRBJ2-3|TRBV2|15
CASSGFSLFTDTQYF
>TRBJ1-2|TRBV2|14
CASKTTDFNYGYTF
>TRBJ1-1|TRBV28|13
CASLPDVHTEAFF
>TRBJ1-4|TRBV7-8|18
CASSYSRSGPITNEKLFF
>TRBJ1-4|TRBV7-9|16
CASRSDRGTTNEKLFF
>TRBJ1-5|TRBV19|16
CASSASVEVVRQPQHF
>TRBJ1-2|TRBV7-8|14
CASSLGDGDYGYTF
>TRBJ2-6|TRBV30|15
CAWSPGGTGANVLTF
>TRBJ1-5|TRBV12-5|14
CASGFADSNQPQHF
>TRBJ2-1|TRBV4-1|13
CASSQDRSDEQFF
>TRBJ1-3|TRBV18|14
CASSPPGGGNTIYF
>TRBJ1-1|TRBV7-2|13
CASSFSGGGEAFF
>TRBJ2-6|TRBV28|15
CASRYEDAGANVLTF
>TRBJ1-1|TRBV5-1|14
CASSLGQLGSEAFF
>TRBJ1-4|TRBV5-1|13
CASSFNFGEKLFF
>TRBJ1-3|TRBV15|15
CATSPQRGSGNTIYF
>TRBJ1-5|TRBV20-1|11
CSGGGNQPQHF
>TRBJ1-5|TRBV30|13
CAPHPRGGQPQHF
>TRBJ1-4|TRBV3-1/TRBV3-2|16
CASRLSDGPTNEKLFF
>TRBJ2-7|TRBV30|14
CAWSPGGGYYEQYF
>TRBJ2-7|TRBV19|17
CASSIDYQRRSSYEQYF
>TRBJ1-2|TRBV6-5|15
CASRIQGRAHYGYTF
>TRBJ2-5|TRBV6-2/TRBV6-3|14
CASSYLGQQETQYF
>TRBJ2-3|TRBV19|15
CASSRQYSSTDTQYF
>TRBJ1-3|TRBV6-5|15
CASSYSGNSGNTIYF
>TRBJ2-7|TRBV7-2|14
CASSQVESLYEQYF
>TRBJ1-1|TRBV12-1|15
CASSFDVGFDTEAFF
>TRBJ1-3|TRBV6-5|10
CASIRNTIYF
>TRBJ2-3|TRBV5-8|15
CASSLRGDHTDTQYF
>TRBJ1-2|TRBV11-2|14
CASSSVGGGYGYTF
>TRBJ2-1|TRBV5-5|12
CASSTQGNEQFF
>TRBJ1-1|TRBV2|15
CASSEGFGKDTEAFF
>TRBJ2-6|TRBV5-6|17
CASSPGQLHSGANVLTF
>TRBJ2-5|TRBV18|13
CASRGQEQETQYF
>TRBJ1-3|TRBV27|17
CASSSRGNRADGNTIYF
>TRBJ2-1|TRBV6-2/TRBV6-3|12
CASSYMGREQFF
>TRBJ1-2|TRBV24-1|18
CATSVSPGRDNCLYGYTF
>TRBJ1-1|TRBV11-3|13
CASSFQGLAEAFF
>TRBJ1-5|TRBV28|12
CASETFNQPQHF
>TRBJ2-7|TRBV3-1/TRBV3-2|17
CASSQRTTSGGPSSQYF
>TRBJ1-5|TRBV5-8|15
CASSLGAWRNQPQHF
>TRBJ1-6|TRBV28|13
CASSGTGNSPLHF
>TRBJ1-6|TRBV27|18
CASSLRRQGAVGNSPLHF
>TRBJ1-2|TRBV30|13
CAWSPPRGYGYTF
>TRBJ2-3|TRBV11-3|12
CASSLVSDTQYF
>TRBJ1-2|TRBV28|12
CASSLAPYGYTF
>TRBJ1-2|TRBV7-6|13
CASSLSRQVGYTF
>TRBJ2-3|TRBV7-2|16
CASSRNPDRATDTQYF
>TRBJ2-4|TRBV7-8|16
CASSLRGGSMENIQYF
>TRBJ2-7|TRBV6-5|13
CASSYSLQYEQYF
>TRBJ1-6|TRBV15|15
CATRTGGAKNSPLHF
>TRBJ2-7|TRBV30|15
CAWSVLQGSPYEQYF
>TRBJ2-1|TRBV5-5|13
CASSLASLEKLFF
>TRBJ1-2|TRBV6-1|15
CASSDPGQGNYGYTF
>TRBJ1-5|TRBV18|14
CASSAQPQNQPQHF
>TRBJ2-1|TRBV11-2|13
CASGGSSYNEQFF
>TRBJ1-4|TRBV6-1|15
CASSGAGVSNEKLFF
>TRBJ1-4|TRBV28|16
CASSVSTGRQNEKLFF
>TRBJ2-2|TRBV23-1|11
CASLGAGELFF
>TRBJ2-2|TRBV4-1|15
CASSQGFRGTGELFF